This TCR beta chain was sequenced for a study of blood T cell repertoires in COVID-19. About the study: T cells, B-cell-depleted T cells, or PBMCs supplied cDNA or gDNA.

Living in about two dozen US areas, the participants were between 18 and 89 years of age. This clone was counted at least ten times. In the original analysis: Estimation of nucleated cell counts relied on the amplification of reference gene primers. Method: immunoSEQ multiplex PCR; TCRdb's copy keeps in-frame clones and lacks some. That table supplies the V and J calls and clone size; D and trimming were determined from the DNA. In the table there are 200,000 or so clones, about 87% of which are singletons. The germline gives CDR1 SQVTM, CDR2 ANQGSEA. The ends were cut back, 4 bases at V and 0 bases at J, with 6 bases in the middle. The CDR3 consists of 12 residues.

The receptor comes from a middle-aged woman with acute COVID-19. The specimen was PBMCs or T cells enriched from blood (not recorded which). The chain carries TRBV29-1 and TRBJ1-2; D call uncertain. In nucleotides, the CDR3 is TGCAGCGTTGCGGGGTCTAACTATGGCTACACCTTC. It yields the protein CSVAGSNYGYTF.